The 23 T cell receptor beta chains given below trace back to one sample, sequenced in a study of T cells in Graves' hyperthyroidism and ophthalmopathy. The investigators amplified TCR beta CDR3 regions from RNA transcripts. The TCR CDR3 was amplified in a first-round RT-PCR using the HTBI primer set. TCRdb fed the multiplex PCR reads into MiXCR, producing one record per CDR3 protein. The repertoire holds 380,000 or so distinct CDR3 sequences, with about 18% as singletons. Sequenced input: blood. These receptors were taken from a woman under 30 with Graves' hyperthyroidism.

This clonotype was observed many times. This chain links TRBV12-3 or TRBV12-4 with TRBJ1-1, with no clear D. The CDR3 has 14 residues. The V gene lost 4 bases and the J gene lost 1 base, with 10 bases spanning the gap. The chain's CDR3 is CASSSDSANTEAFF. The CDR3 nucleotides are TGTGCCAGCAGTTCGGACTCAGCGAACACTGAAGCTTTCTTT.

In its sample, this clonotype was seen many times. This chain links TRBV12-3 or TRBV12-4 with TRBJ2-3; D not resolved. The V end lost 7 bases, the J end lost 0 bases, and 5 bases lay between the germline ends. The CDR3 runs to 12 residues. CDR3 sequence: CASTFSTDTQYF. DNA for the CDR3: TGTGCCAGCACCTTTAGCACAGATACGCAGTATTTT.

This clonotype was found many times. V gene TRBV6-1 combines with J gene TRBJ1-1, with D perhaps matching TRBD1 (6 bases). V was clipped by 11 bases and J by 6 bases, with 10 bases between them. CDR3 size: 10 residues. CDR1 and CDR2 (germline): MNHNS, SASEGT. The CDR3 nucleotides read TGTGCCGCCGGGGGCTCTGAAGCTTTCTTT. Protein: CAAGGSEAFF.

At least ten counts were recorded for this clonotype. V is TRBV12-3 or TRBV12-4 and J is TRBJ1-2, with 10 bases identical to TRBD1. The CDR3 spans 14 residues. The V gene end was trimmed by 7 bases and the J gene end by 7 bases; junction bases not matched to a gene: 9. The CDR3 reads CASTRDRGFGGYTF. CDR3 coding DNA: TGTGCCAGCACAAGGGACAGGGGATTCGGTGGCTACACCTTC.

This clonotype was observed many times. V gene TRBV11-1 combines with J gene TRBJ2-7; D uncertain. This CDR3 comprises 17 residues. Looked up from germline, CDR1 is SGHAT and CDR2 is FQDESV (reference sequence). The V gene lost 2 bases and the J gene lost 4 bases, with 21 bases spanning the gap. The CDR3 spells CASSLWALGQRKYEQYF. The CDR3 DNA follows: TGTGCCAGCAGCTTATGGGCCCTCGGCCAGAGGAAGTACGAGCAGTACTTC.

The chain uses TRBV18 and TRBJ1-2; D is perhaps TRBD1 (5 bases). The CDR3 contains 16 residues. Germline assignment: CDR1 KGHSH and CDR2 LQKENI. V gave up 1 base and J gave up 0 bases, with 12 bases separating them. The CDR3 loop reads CASSPLDSTANYGYTF. DNA of the CDR3: TGTGCCAGCTCACCACTAGACAGCACCGCTAACTATGGCTACACCTTC.

This clonotype was counted ten times or more. V is TRBV28 and J is TRBJ2-7, with a tentative D call TRBD2 (6 bases). Trimming removed 6 bases at V and 0 bases at J, with 12 bases between. The CDR3 sequence is 14 residues long. CDR1 and CDR2 from the germline V gene are MDHEN and SYDVKM. CDR3 sequence: CASSLRGTSYEQYF. CDR3 DNA sequence: TGTGCCAGCAGCCTACGGGGGACCTCCTACGAGCAGTACTTC.

This clonotype was seen at least ten times. The rearrangement uses TRBV2 and TRBJ1-5, with D uncertain. CDR1 SNHLY and CDR2 FYNNEI come from the germline V gene. The V end was cut by 5 bases, the J end by 7 bases, with 15 bases between. The CDR3 sequence is 14 residues long. CDR3 sequence reads: CASSPYVGRQPQHF. Here the CDR3 DNA reads TGTGCCAGCAGTCCCTATGTAGGGCGACAGCCCCAGCATTTT.

This clonotype came up many times. The rearrangement joins TRBV15 to TRBJ1-1; D might be TRBD1 (5 bases). The length of the CDR3 is 14 residues. Germline V lookup: CDR1 LNHNV, CDR2 YYDKDF (reference sequence). The V end was cut by 7 bases, the J end by 0 bases, with 12 bases between. As DNA, the CDR3 is TGTGCCACCAATAACAGGCTAGTGAACACTGAAGCTTTCTTT. Protein: CATNNRLVNTEAFF.

The J gene is TRBJ2-7, the V gene TRBV18; D uncertain. V was shortened by 6 bases and J by 0 bases, with 15 bases between the two germline ends. CDR1 and CDR2 (germline): KGHSH, LQKENI. CDR3 length equals 15 residues. DNA for the CDR3: TGTGCCAGCTCGACTCTTGACGGAAGCTCCTACGAGCAGTACTTC. Translation gives CASSTLDGSSYEQYF.

This clonotype was counted ten times or more. The chain joins TRBV6-1 to TRBJ1-5; possibly TRBD1 for D (6 bases). The CDR3 is 14 residues long. Trimming shortened V by 2 bases and J by 6 bases, and 11 bases separated the two germline ends. The germline gives CDR1 MNHNS, CDR2 SASEGT. The DNA of the CDR3 is TGTGCCAGCAGTGAACGGGGGGGCGCTCAGCCCCAGCATTTT. Its protein product is CASSERGGAQPQHF.

This clonotype occurred many times. The chain employs TRBV10-1 and TRBJ2-7; tentatively, D is TRBD1 (5 bases). The CDR3 length is 14 residues. The germline gives CDR1 WNHNN, CDR2 SYGVQD (reference sequence). Between the trimmed V and J ends, which lost 10 bases and 2 bases, there was a span of 18 bases. The CDR3 sequence is CAKWTPTPTYEQYF. The CDR3 DNA sequence: TGCGCCAAATGGACACCAACCCCGACCTACGAGCAGTACTTC.

This clonotype was counted ten times or more. J is TRBJ2-5 and V is TRBV20-1; D is ambiguous. Trimming stripped 4 bases from V and 1 base from J, with 4 bases between. This CDR3 is 11 amino acids long. Germline V gene data show CDR1 as DFQATT and CDR2 as SNEGSKA (reference sequence). CDR3 coding DNA: TGCAGTGCTATGACCCAAGAGACCCAGTACTTC. Amino acid sequence: CSAMTQETQYF.

This clonotype was recorded many times. V is TRBV6-1 and J is TRBJ1-3; D not certain. The CDR3 runs 15 residues. V was pared by 6 bases and J by 0 bases, with 12 bases between. Germline loops: CDR1 MNHNS, CDR2 SASEGT. The DNA of the CDR3 is TGTGCCAGCAGAAGACTTGACCACTCTGGAAACACCATATATTTT. This sequence encodes CASRRLDHSGNTIYF.

The chain couples TRBV20-1 to TRBJ1-5, with D unresolved. V was trimmed by 1 base and J by 0 bases, leaving 7 bases between them. The CDR3 consists of 14 residues. The germline V gene has CDR1 DFQATT and CDR2 SNEGSKA (reference sequence). The CDR3 is CSARGDYSNQPQHF. CDR3 DNA: TGCAGTGCTAGAGGCGATTATAGCAATCAGCCCCAGCATTTT.

This clonotype was counted ten times or more. The chain has TRBV5-1 and TRBJ2-7; 7 nucleotides agree with TRBD2. Per germline, CDR1 SGHRS and CDR2 YFSETQ. After removal of 0 bases from V and 5 bases from J, the junction contained 8 bases not matched to a gene. The CDR3 sequence is 15 residues long. Here the CDR3 DNA reads TGCGCCAGCAGCTTGGCCCGGGACTACTGGAACGAGCAGTACTTC. Protein product: CASSLARDYWNEQYF.

This clonotype was seen at least ten times. The chain couples TRBV7-3 to TRBJ2-5; D gene ambiguous. CDR3 length: 15 residues. V was clipped by 5 bases and J by 4 bases, with 17 bases between them. Per germline, CDR1 SGHTA and CDR2 FQGTGA. CDR3 in DNA: TGTGCCAGCAGCCCAACCCAGTCTGGGTCAGAGACCCAGTACTTC. This codes for CASSPTQSGSETQYF.

This clonotype was detected many times. This rearrangement joins TRBV5-5 to TRBJ1-1; the D is unclear. CDR3 length: 15 amino acids. Deletions cut 0 bases from V and 1 base from J, with 10 bases between. Germline assignment: CDR1 SGHKS and CDR2 YYEKEE (reference sequence). The CDR3 DNA reads as TGTGCCAGCAGCTTGGGTATGGTAGGGAACACTGAAGCTTTCTTT. Amino acid sequence: CASSLGMVGNTEAFF.

The chain has TRBV12-3 or TRBV12-4 and TRBJ1-1, with 8 bases fitting TRBD1. CDR3 size: 13 residues. V trimming: 6 bases; J trimming: 4 bases; junction bases outside the gene matches: 4. This CDR3 reads CASSNRGVTEAFF. The CDR3 DNA reads as TGTGCCAGCAGCAACAGGGGGGTCACTGAAGCTTTCTTT.

This chain connects TRBV24-1 to TRBJ2-2, with TRBD2 as a possible D gene (6 bases). Germline CDR1 and CDR2: KGHDR and SFDVKD. The CDR3 has 17 residues. Trimming shortened V by 1 base and J by 0 bases, and 11 bases separated the two germline ends. CDR3 amino acids: CATSDLGRTTNTGELFF. In DNA form, the CDR3 reads TGTGCCACCAGTGATTTAGGGAGGACTACGAACACCGGGGAGCTGTTTTTT.

This clonotype was seen more than once but under ten times. This chain links TRBV7-9 with TRBJ1-1, with D uncertain. Germline V gene sequence: CDR1 SEHNR, CDR2 FQNEAQ (reference sequence). V was trimmed by 4 bases and J by 6 bases, leaving 9 bases between them. The CDR3 consists of 12 residues. The CDR3 nucleotides read TGTGCCAGCAGCTGGACGGAATCTGAAGCTTTCTTT. This codes for CASSWTESEAFF. Complete variable domain (other parts from reference TRBV7-9 and TRBJ1-1): DTGVSQNPRHKITKRGQNVTFRCDPISEHNRLYWYRQTLGQGPEFLTYFQNEAQLEKSRLLSDRFSAERPKGSFSTLEIQRTEQGDSAMYLCASSWTESEAFFGQGTRLTVV.

The chain is built from TRBV6-1 and TRBJ2-7; 10 positions agree with TRBD2. CDR1 and CDR2 from the germline V gene are MNHNS and SASEGT. The ends lost 8 bases at V and 10 bases at J; junction bases unmatched: 11. This CDR3 has 13 amino acids. CDR3 protein: CASAPFGTSDQYF. The CDR3 DNA is TGTGCCAGCGCTCCCTTCGGGACTAGCGACCAGTACTTC.

This clonotype appeared many times. This chain connects TRBV2 to TRBJ2-7, with 7 bases matching TRBD1. Germline lookup yields CDR1 SNHLY and CDR2 FYNNEI. The length of the CDR3 is 14 residues. Germline trimming cut 1 base from V and 5 bases from J; bases unmatched to any gene: 5. CDR3 region: CASSEGQGFDEQYF. The CDR3, as DNA: TGTGCCAGCAGTGAAGGACAGGGCTTCGACGAGCAGTACTTC.